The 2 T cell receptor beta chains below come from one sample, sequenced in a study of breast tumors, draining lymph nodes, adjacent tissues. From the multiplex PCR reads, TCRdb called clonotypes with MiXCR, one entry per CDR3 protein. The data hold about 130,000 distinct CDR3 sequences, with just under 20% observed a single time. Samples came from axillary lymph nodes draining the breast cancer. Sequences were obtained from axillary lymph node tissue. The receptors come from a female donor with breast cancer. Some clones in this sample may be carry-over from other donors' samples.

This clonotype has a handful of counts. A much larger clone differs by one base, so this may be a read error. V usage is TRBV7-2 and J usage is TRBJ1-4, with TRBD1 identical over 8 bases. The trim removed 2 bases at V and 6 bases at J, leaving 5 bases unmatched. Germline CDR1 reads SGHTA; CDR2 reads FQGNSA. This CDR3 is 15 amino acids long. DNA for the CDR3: TGTGCCAGCAGCTTAATGGGACAGGCCGATGAAAAACTGTTTTTT. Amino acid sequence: CASSLMGQADEKLFF.

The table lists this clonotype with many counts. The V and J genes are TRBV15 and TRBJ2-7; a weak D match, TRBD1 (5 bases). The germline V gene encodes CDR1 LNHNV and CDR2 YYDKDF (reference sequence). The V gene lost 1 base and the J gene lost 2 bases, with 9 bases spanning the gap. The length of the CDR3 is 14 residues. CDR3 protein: CATSRGQGTYEQYF. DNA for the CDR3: TGTGCCACCAGCAGAGGCCAGGGAACCTACGAGCAGTACTTC.